The present TCR beta chain was sequenced within a study of blood T cells in healthy people across ages. Study-wide results and caveats: As age increased, TCR beta diversity per million T cells fell in a roughly linear fashion.

Note on this clonotype: The antigen is unknown.

A second about 7 to 11 cycle PCR used barcoded and J-beta primers. TCRdb used MiXCR to reprocess the 5' RACE reads, holding one entry per CDR3 protein. This sample has some 730,000 distinct CDR3 sequences; 22% occur once, and the top ten carry about 20%. Sequences were obtained from blood. The sequence came from a man between 65 and 85 years old in good health.

In DNA form, the CDR3 reads TGTGCCAGCAGCTTCGGCAGGGGGTTTGATGGCTACACCTTC. Protein sequence: CASSFGRGFDGYTF. The J gene is TRBJ1-2, the V gene TRBV7-9; TRBD1 aligns across 7 bases. Germline CDR1 is SEHNR and CDR2 is FQNEAQ (reference sequence). This CDR3 contains 14 residues. V gave up 3 bases and J gave up 6 bases; unmatched junction bases: 7. Together with reference TRBV7-9 and TRBJ1-2, the CDR3 gives the full variable domain: DTGVSQNPRHKITKRGQNVTFRCDPISEHNRLYWYRQTLGQGPEFLTYFQNEAQLEKSRLLSDRFSAERPKGSFSTLEIQRTEQGDSAMYLCASSFGRGFDGYTFGSGTRLTVV.